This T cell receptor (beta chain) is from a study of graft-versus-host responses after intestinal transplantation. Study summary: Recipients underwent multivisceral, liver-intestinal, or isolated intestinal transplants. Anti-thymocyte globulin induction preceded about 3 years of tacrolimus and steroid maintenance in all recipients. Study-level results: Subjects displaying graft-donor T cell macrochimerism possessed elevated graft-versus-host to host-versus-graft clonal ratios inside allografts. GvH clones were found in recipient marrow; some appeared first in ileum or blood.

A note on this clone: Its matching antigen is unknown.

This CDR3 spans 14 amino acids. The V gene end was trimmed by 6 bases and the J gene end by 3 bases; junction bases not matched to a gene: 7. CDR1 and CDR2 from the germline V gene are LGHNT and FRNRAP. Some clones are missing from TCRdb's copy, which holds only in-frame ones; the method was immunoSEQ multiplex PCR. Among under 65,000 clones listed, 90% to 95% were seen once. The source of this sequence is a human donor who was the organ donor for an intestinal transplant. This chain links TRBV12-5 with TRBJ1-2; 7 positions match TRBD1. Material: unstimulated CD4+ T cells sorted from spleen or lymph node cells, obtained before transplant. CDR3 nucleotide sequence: TGTGCTAGTGGGAAAACCACAGGGGACTATGGCTACACCTTC. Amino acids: CASGKTTGDYGYTF.